The rows below give T cell receptor beta chains drawn from one sample of a study of beta chain features in type 1 diabetes. Data came from immunoSEQ multiplex PCR; TCRdb stores just in-frame clones and leaves some out. Seen here are about 130,000 clones, approximately 9.2% observed once, and the top ten hold 0.68%. Material for sequencing was central memory CD4+ T cells from blood. The receptors derive from a young man in good health. Each CDR3 is given with its conserved first and last residue. The size entry is marked missing in some rows and otherwise reads once, few, many or a size class.

clone size	V gene	J gene	CDR3 protein
.	TRBV4-3	TRBJ1-4	CASSQEWRLNEKLFF
few	TRBV7-2	TRBJ1-2	CASSLDAGRLASYTF
many	TRBV30	TRBJ1-1	CAWDRGESEAFF
few	TRBV7-9	TRBJ1-3	CASSLGQAAIYF
.	TRBV7-3	TRBJ2-3	CASSRTGTSFGDTQYF
.	TRBV4-1	TRBJ2-6	CASSQAAVGANVLTF
.	TRBV2	TRBJ1-1	CASSEAGGNTEAFF
few	TRBV7-2	TRBJ2-1	CASRDGTGGANEQFF
.	TRBV2	TRBJ2-5	CASRGINGLQETQYF
few	TRBV5-4	TRBJ1-1	CASSLDRSYTEAFF